This TCR beta chain stems from a study of blood T cell repertoires in COVID-19. At the level of the study: The study drew acute and convalescent COVID-19 samples from the United States, Italy and Spain.

The data were produced by immunoSEQ multiplex PCR, yet TCRdb's version contains in-frame clones alone and is incomplete. This table has fewer than 120,000 clones, 72% appearing once. Germline values: CDR1 LGHNA, CDR2 YNFKEQ. The CDR3 consists of 16 residues. Germline trimming cut 0 bases from V and 5 bases from J; bases unmatched to any gene: 8. The TCR comes from a woman aged 55-70 years with acute or convalescent COVID-19. Input material: peripheral blood. The chain has TRBV4-2 and TRBJ2-5; TRBD2 matches 8 bases. The CDR3 nucleotides are TGTGCCAGCAGCCAAGAGTTGGCGGGGGGCGGGGAGACCCAGTACTTC. It translates to CASSQELAGGGETQYF.